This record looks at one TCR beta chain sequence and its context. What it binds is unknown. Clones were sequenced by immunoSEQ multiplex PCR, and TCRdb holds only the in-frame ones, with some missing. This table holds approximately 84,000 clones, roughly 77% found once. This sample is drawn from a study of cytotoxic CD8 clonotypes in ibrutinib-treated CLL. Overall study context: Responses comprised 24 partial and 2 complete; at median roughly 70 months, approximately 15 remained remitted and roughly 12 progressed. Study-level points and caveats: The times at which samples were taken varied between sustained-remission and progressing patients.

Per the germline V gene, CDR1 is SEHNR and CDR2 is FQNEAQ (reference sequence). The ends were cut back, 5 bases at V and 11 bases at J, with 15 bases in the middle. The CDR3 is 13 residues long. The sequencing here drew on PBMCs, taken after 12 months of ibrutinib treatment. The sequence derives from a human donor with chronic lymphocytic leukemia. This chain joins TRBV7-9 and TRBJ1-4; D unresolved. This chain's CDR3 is CASSPPRRPKLFF. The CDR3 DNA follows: TGTGCCAGCAGCCCCCCCAGGCGCCCTAAACTGTTTTTT. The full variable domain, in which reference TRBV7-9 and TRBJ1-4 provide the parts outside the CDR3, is DTGVSQNPRHKITKRGQNVTFRCDPISEHNRLYWYRQTLGQGPEFLTYFQNEAQLEKSRLLSDRFSAERPKGSFSTLEIQRTEQGDSAMYLCASSPPRRPKLFFGSGTQLSVL.